This T cell receptor (beta chain) was captured in a study of blood T cells in healthy people across ages. The V gene lost 5 bases and the J gene lost 4 bases, with 10 bases spanning the gap. Germline V CDR1 and CDR2: SQVTM, ANQGSEA. The CDR3 has 12 residues. This clonotype was seen repeatedly, ten times or more. Sample-barcoded 5' priming and a J-beta primer mix drove a second PCR of roughly 7 to 11 cycles. Sequencing recovered at least 2.5 million CDR3-containing paired-end reads from each sample. Each CDR3 protein is one row after TCRdb ran MiXCR on the 5' RACE reads. Here the sample spans about 670,000 distinct CDR3 sequences, approximately 40% being singletons.

J is TRBJ2-3 and V is TRBV29-1; no firm D call. This TCR was sampled from a man older than 75 in good health. Sequences were obtained from blood. CDR3: CSVIESADTQYF. CDR3 DNA: TGCAGCGTTATCGAGTCCGCAGATACGCAGTATTTT.